The clone carrying this T cell receptor (beta chain) was observed a few times. This record comes from a study of T cell responses to AZD1222 COVID-19 vaccine. The CDR3 is 18 residues long. V shed 6 bases and J 2 bases; nucleotides not matched to a gene: 6. Germline CDR1 and CDR2: WNHNN and SYGVQD (reference sequence). Generated by immunoSEQ multiplex PCR, the TCRdb table keeps only in-frame clones and is missing some. The data hold 150,000 to 200,000 clones, with almost 95% observed a single time. The clonotype comes from an adult in good health. The sequencing here drew on peripheral blood, taken on day 0 of AZD1222 vaccination. The V call is TRBV10-1, the J call TRBJ2-2, with 16 bases that match TRBD2. The CDR3 protein is CASSPGTSGRVNTGELFF. In DNA form, the CDR3 reads TGCGCCAGCAGCCCCGGGACTAGCGGGAGGGTAAACACCGGGGAGCTGTTTTTT.